This TCR beta chain comes out of a study of Ad26.COV2.S vaccination and SARS-CoV-2 variants. Repertoires were generated with immunoSEQ multiplex PCR, while TCRdb's copy carries only in-frame clones and drops some. The sample holds around 450,000 clones; around nine tenths are singletons and the top ten take 3.6%. Treatment described: some 20 received Ad26.COV2.S at low or high dose, single or two shots; 5 received placebo; per-sample allocation not given. Sampling happened 63 days after the first vaccine or placebo injection. Germline V gene data show CDR1 as SGHKS and CDR2 as YYEKEE (reference sequence). The CDR3 is made up of 14 amino acids. Trimming removed 2 bases from V and 2 bases from J, with 8 bases in between.

The clonotype comes from a person aged 18-60 years who received the Ad26.COV2.S COVID-19 vaccine or a placebo. Sequenced material: peripheral blood, taken in a trial of Ad26.COV2.S vaccine versus placebo. V gene TRBV5-5 combines with J gene TRBJ1-3, with TRBD1 as a possible D gene (6 bases). DNA for the CDR3: TGTGCCAGCAGCTTTGACAGGACTGGAAACACCATATATTTT. This codes for CASSFDRTGNTIYF. Complete variable domain (other parts from reference TRBV5-5 and TRBJ1-3): DAGVTQSPTHLIKTRGQQVTLRCSPISGHKSVSWYQQVLGQGPQFIFQYYEKEERGRGNFPDRFSARQFPNYSSELNVNALLLGDSALYLCASSFDRTGNTIYFGEGSWLTVV.